The clone carrying this T cell receptor (beta chain) is categorized as medium-sized. The antigen is not known. The trim removed 2 bases at V and 3 bases at J, leaving 5 bases unmatched. In germline, CDR1 is SGDLS, CDR2 YYNGEE. The CDR3 length is 15 residues. Unique molecular identifiers tagged every individual TCR cDNA molecule. One entry per CDR3 protein results from TCRdb running MiXCR on the 5' RACE reads. The sample consists of roughly 17,000 distinct CDR3 sequences, less than 7.5% of them appearing once. The time point denotes: sample taken at primary tumor resection. Whole RNA, which was extracted from tumor, nontumor lung tissue or frozen PBMC, was sequenced without any cell sorting. These data are taken from a study of spatial heterogeneity in lung cancer. General study findings and limits: Tumoral mutation counts were tracked by counts of expanded intratumoral alpha and beta TCRs. For tumor T cells, estimated coverage reached only roughly 7% (alpha) and about 14% (beta).

Material: lung tumor tissue, obtained at surgery. The chain has TRBV9 and TRBJ2-7; 10 bases are a match to TRBD2. This clonotype originated in a male donor with early-stage non-small cell lung cancer. CDR3 region: CASSVGTSVDYEQYF. The CDR3, as DNA: TGTGCCAGCAGCGTTGGGACTAGCGTGGACTACGAGCAGTACTTC. Together with reference TRBV9 and TRBJ2-7, the CDR3 gives the full variable domain: DSGVTQTPKHLITATGQRVTLRCSPRSGDLSVYWYQQSLDQGLQFLIQYYNGEERAKGNILERFSAQQFPDLHSELNLSSLELGDSALYFCASSVGTSVDYEQYFGPGTRLTVT.